The 5 T cell receptor beta chains listed next were all sequenced from one sample in a study of response to subunit inactivated influenza vaccine (dated by TCRdb to the late 2010s). Libraries were constructed by RT-PCR. Sequencer: Illumina HiSeq 2500. TCRdb ran its own pipeline on the public reads, namely fastp trimming at Q25 and MiXCR clone calling, and kept in-frame beta chains. Each entry merges the rows of one CDR3 protein and shows their most common DNA and genes. Recorded for this sample are some 540,000 distinct CDR3 sequences; roughly a quarter of them occurred a single time. The ten most abundant clones make up 2.5% to 3% of the sample. The sample also formed part of further work on T cells expressing NK-cell markers. As the second study states: TCR beta cDNA libraries were made by 5'RACE template switching that added a universal primer site and unique molecular identifiers.

Sample: CD4+ T cells sorted from PBMCs, taken about 11 days after vaccination. These TCRs come from a man in his fifties or sixties who received an inactivated influenza vaccine. Donor details come from another sample of the same person, matched by shared clones.

This chain connects TRBV24-1 to TRBJ2-1; D is perhaps TRBD2 (5 bases). CDR1 and CDR2 from the germline V gene are KGHDR and SFDVKD. The CDR3 extends over 15 amino acids. V dropped 8 bases and J dropped 5 bases, with 18 bases sitting between them. The CDR3 spells CATMDAAALNNEQFF. CDR3 nucleotides: TGTGCCACCATGGACGCAGCGGCGTTGAACAATGAGCAGTTCTTC.

The chain links TRBV6-5 to TRBJ1-4, with D tentatively TRBD1 (6 bases). V lost 2 bases and J 4 bases, leaving 8 bases between the germline ends. CDR1 and CDR2 from the germline V gene are MNHEY and SVGAGI. The CDR3 has 14 residues. DNA for the CDR3: TGTGCCAGCAGTTACGGGACAAATAATGAAAAACTGTTTTTT. Translating it yields CASSYGTNNEKLFF.

This clonotype has only a few counts. The CDR3 DNA reads TGTGCCAGCAGCCCTACGACTAGCGGGGTATCCTACGAGCAGTACTTC. It translates to CASSPTTSGVSYEQYF. The chain uses TRBV7-9 and TRBJ2-7; 11 bases are a match to TRBD2. Trimming took 5 bases from V and 1 from J; bases not matched to a gene: 7. In germline, CDR1 is SEHNR, CDR2 FQNEAQ (reference sequence). The CDR3 consists of 16 residues. Filled out from reference TRBV7-9 and TRBJ2-7, the complete variable domain reads DTGVSQNPRHKITKRGQNVTFRCDPISEHNRLYWYRQTLGQGPEFLTYFQNEAQLEKSRLLSDRFSAERPKGSFSTLEIQRTEQGDSAMYLCASSPTTSGVSYEQYFGPGTRLTVT.

The chain has TRBV5-6 and TRBJ2-7; maybe TRBD1 (6 bases). Trimming removed 1 base from V and 0 bases from J, with 11 bases in between. Germline V gene sequence: CDR1 SGHDT, CDR2 YYEEEE. The CDR3 covers 15 residues. The CDR3 sequence is CASSLPVDSSYEQYF. Here the CDR3 DNA reads TGTGCCAGCAGCTTGCCTGTGGACAGCTCCTACGAGCAGTACTTC.

This clonotype was seen repeatedly, ten times or more. The rearrangement links TRBV6-1 to TRBJ2-5; TRBD2 agrees at 15 bases. Germline CDR1 is MNHNS and CDR2 is SASEGT. The CDR3 contains 15 residues. V shed 5 bases and J 4 bases; nucleotides not matched to a gene: 2. The CDR3 region has the DNA TGTGCCAGCAGTCGGACTAGCGGGAGGGGAGAGACCCAGTACTTC. Protein: CASSRTSGRGETQYF.